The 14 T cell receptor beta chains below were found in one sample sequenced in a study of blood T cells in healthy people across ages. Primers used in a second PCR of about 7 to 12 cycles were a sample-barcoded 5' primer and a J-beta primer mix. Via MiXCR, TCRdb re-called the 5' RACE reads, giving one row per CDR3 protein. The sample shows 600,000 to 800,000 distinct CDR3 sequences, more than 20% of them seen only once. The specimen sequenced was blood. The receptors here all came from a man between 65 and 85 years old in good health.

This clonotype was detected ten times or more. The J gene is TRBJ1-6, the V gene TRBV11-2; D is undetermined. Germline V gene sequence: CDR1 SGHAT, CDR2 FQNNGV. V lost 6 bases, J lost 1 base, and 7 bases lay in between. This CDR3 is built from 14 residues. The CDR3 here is CASRDASYNSPLHF. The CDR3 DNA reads TGTGCCAGCAGGGATGCGTCCTATAATTCACCCCTCCACTTT.

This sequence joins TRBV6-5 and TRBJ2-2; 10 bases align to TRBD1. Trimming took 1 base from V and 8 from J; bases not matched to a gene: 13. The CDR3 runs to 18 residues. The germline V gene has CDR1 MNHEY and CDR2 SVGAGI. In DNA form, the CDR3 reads TGTGCCAGCAGTTACTTCCTGGGACAGGGGCTAAACAGGGGGGAGCTGTTTTTT. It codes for CASSYFLGQGLNRGELFF.

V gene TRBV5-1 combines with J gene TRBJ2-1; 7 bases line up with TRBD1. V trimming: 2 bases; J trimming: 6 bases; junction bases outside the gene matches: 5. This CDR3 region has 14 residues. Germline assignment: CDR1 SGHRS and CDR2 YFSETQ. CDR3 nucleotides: TGCGCCAGCAGCTTAGGGACAGCAGTCAATGAGCAGTTCTTC. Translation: CASSLGTAVNEQFF.

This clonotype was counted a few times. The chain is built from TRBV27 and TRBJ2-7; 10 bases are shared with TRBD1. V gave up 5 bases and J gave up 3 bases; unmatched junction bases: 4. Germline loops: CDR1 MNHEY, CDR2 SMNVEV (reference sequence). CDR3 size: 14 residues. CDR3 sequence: CASSVTGGGYEQYF. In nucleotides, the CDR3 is TGTGCCAGCAGTGTGACAGGGGGCGGCTACGAGCAGTACTTC.

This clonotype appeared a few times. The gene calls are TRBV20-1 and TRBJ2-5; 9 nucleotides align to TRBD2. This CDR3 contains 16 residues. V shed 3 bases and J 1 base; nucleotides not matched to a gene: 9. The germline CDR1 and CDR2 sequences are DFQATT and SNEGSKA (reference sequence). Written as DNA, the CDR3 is TGCAGTGCTAGGAGTCCGAGGACTAGCGTCCAAGAGACCCAGTACTTC. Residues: CSARSPRTSVQETQYF.

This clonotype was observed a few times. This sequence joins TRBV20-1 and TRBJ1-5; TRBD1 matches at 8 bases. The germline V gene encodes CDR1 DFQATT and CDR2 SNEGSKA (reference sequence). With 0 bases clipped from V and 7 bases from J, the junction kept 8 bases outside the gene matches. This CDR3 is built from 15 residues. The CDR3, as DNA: TGCAGTGCTAGAGATCGGACAGGGAATTGGCAGCCCCAGCATTTT. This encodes CSARDRTGNWQPQHF.

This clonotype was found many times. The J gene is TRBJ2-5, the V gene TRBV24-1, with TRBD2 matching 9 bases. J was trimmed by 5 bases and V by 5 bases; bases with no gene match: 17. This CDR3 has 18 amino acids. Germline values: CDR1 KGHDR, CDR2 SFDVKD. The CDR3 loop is CATSGYRGSGRRLETQYF. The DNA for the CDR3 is TGTGCCACCAGTGGCTACAGGGGTAGCGGGAGAAGGCTCGAGACCCAGTACTTC.

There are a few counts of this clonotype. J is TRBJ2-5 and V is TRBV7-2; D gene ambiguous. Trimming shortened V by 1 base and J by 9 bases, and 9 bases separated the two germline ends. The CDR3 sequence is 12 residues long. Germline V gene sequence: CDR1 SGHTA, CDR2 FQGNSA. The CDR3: CASSLVTEAQYF. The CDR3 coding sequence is TGTGCCAGCAGCTTAGTAACCGAGGCCCAGTACTTC.

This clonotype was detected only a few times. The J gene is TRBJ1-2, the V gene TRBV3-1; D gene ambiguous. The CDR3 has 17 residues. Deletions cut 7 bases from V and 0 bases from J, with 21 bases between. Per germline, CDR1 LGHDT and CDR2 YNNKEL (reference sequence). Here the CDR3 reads CASTDQPGQAPNYGYTF. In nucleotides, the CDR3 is TGTGCCAGCACCGACCAGCCGGGTCAAGCGCCTAACTATGGCTACACCTTC.

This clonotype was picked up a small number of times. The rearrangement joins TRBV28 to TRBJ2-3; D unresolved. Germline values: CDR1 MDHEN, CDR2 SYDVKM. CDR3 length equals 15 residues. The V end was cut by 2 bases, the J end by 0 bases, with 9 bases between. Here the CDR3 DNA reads TGTGCCAGCAGTTTACCATTTTTTAGCACAGATACGCAGTATTTT. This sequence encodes CASSLPFFSTDTQYF.

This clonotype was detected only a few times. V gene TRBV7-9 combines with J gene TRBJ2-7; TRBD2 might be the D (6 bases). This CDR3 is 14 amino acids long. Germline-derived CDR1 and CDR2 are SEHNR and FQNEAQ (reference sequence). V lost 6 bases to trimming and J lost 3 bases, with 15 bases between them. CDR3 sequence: CASSFGGRFYEQYF. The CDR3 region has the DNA TGTGCCAGCAGTTTCGGGGGAAGGTTCTACGAGCAGTACTTC.

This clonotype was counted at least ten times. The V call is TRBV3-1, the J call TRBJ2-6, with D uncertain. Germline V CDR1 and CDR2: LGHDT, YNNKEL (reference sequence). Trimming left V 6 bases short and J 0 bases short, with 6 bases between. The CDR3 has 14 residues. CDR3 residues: CASSWDSGANVLTF. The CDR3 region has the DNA TGTGCCAGCAGTTGGGACTCTGGGGCCAACGTCCTGACTTTC.

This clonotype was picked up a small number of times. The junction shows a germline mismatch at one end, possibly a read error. CDR3 loop: CASSQDLGTGGQGNEKLFF. Written as DNA, the CDR3 is TGCGCCAGCAGCCAAGATCTCGGGACAGGGGGCCAGGGTAATGAGAAACTGTTTTTT. The gene calls are TRBV4-3 and TRBJ1-4; 12 nucleotides agree with TRBD1. Per germline, CDR1 LGHNA and CDR2 YSLEER. This CDR3 comprises 19 residues.

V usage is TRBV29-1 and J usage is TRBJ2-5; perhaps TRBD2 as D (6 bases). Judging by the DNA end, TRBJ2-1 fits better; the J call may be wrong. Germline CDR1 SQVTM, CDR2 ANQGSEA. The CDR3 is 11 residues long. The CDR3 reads CSGAGLNEQFF. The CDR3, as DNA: TGCAGCGGTGCGGGACTCAATGAGCAGTTCTTC.